The next 9 T cell receptor beta chains were all read from a single sample in a study of blood T cells in healthy people across ages (dated by TCRdb to the mid-2010s). Library construction relied on 5' RACE. TCRdb shows the sequencer as Illumina HiSeq 2500. A second PCR of about 6 to 12 cycles was run with a J-beta primer mix and a sample-barcoded 5' primer. TCRdb handled the public reads itself, with Q25 trimming in fastp and clone calling in MiXCR, and kept productive beta chains. Rows are unified per CDR3 protein, each entry keeping the most common DNA and genes. The sample data list fewer than 1.5 million distinct CDR3 sequences, and 35% to 45% of these were observed just once. The biggest ten clones account for 7.9% of the sample. Sequencing was carried out using blood. These TCRs come from a woman under 30 in good health.

The chain has TRBV20-1 and TRBJ1-5; a possible D gene is TRBD1 (6 bases). The CDR3 has 14 residues. The germline CDR1 and CDR2 sequences are DFQATT and SNEGSKA (reference sequence). V dropped 3 bases and J dropped 9 bases, with 18 bases sitting between them. The CDR3 loop is CSARAGQFEGPQHF. In DNA form, the CDR3 reads TGCAGTGCTAGGGCCGGACAGTTCGAAGGGCCCCAGCATTTT.

The rearrangement uses TRBV9 and TRBJ2-1, with D possibly being TRBD2 (6 bases). The CDR3 spans 14 residues. Trimming pared 6 bases from V and 4 bases from J, leaving 14 bases between. The V gene's germline CDR1 is SGDLS and CDR2 YYNGEE. CDR3: CASTRDSKYNEQFF. In nucleotides, the CDR3 is TGTGCCAGCACTCGGGACTCAAAATACAATGAGCAGTTCTTC.

This chain joins TRBV6-5 and TRBJ2-7; TRBD1 is a possible D gene (5 bases). CDR3 length equals 13 residues. Germline CDR1 and CDR2: MNHEY and SVGAGI. V was shortened by 5 bases and J by 5 bases, with 13 bases between the two germline ends. CDR3 loop: CASSRTFSDEQYF. In DNA, the CDR3 is TGTGCCAGCAGTAGGACATTCAGTGACGAGCAGTACTTC.

V gene TRBV4-1 combines with J gene TRBJ1-5; weak D call: TRBD1 (5 bases). Between the trimmed V and J ends, which lost 4 bases and 6 bases, there was a span of 28 bases. In germline, CDR1 is MGHRA, CDR2 YSYEKL. The CDR3 spans 19 residues. CDR3 DNA: TGCGCCAGCAGCCCCCAACAGGTTCAGGCAACTAGCGGGGGTCAGCCCCAGCATTTT. It specifies CASSPQQVQATSGGQPQHF.

This sequence joins TRBV6-5 and TRBJ2-5; D is possibly TRBD2 (5 bases). The tail of the sequence fits TRBJ2-1 better, so the J call may be wrong. Germline V gene data show CDR1 as MNHEY and CDR2 as SVGAGI. CDR3 length: 15 amino acids. In nucleotides, the CDR3 is TGTGCCAGCAGTTACGGAGGCCTGGAGGCAGAGACCCAGTTCTTC. As protein: CASSYGGLEAETQFF.

The rearrangement joins TRBV6-1 to TRBJ2-5; TRBD1 is a possible D gene (5 bases). Trimming removed 6 bases at V and 11 bases at J, with 25 bases between. This CDR3 is 15 amino acids long. From germline, CDR1 is MNHNS and CDR2 SASEGT. The CDR3 spells CASRDSVYVANEQYF. Written as DNA, the CDR3 is TGTGCCAGCAGAGACAGTGTTTACGTTGCAAATGAGCAGTACTTC.

The rearrangement joins TRBV18 to TRBJ1-1; D perhaps matches TRBD1 (6 bases). CDR1 is KGHSH and CDR2 is LQKENI in the germline V gene. Between the trimmed V and J ends, which lost 7 bases and 10 bases, there was a span of 22 bases. This CDR3 spans 14 amino acids. CDR3: CASCRSRGQFGAFF. Here the CDR3 DNA reads TGTGCCAGCTGCCGAAGTAGGGGACAATTTGGAGCTTTCTTT.

V is TRBV14 and J is TRBJ1-2; D gene ambiguous. Looked up from germline, CDR1 is SGHDN and CDR2 is FVKESK. The CDR3 spans 16 residues. The ends were cut back, 0 bases at V and 6 bases at J, with 17 bases in the middle. The chain's CDR3 is CASSQDLRIGRDGYTF. The CDR3 DNA follows: TGTGCCAGCAGCCAAGATCTAAGGATAGGAAGGGATGGCTACACCTTC.

V gene TRBV2 combines with J gene TRBJ2-5; 12 nucleotides line up with TRBD2. From germline, CDR1 is SNHLY and CDR2 FYNNEI. There are 13 residues in the CDR3. Trimming at V came to 8 bases and at J to 6 bases, leaving 4 bases not matched to a gene. The CDR3 nucleotides read TGTGCCAGCGGACTAGCGGGGCGCCAGACCCAGTACTTC. Translated, it gives CASGLAGRQTQYF. The variable domain in full, completed from reference TRBV2 and TRBJ2-5, reads EPEVTQTPSHQVTQMGQEVILRCVPISNHLYFYWYRQILGQKVEFLVSFYNNEISEKSEIFDDQFSVERPDGSNFTLKIRSTKLEDSAMYFCASGLAGRQTQYFGPGTRLLVL.